The next 24 T cell receptor beta chains were all read from a single sample in a study of blood T cell repertoires in COVID-19. Method: immunoSEQ multiplex PCR; TCRdb's copy keeps in-frame clones and lacks some. This repertoire shows under 200,000 clones, just over 90% found once; its top ten account for roughly 2.1%. The material sequenced was peripheral blood. The receptors were gathered from a man younger than 35 with acute or convalescent COVID-19.

The V call is TRBV24-1, the J call TRBJ2-2; D gene uncertain. This CDR3 is built from 17 residues. In germline, CDR1 is KGHDR, CDR2 SFDVKD. V dropped 5 bases and J dropped 2 bases, with 17 bases sitting between them. The DNA of the CDR3 is TGTGCCACCAGTGCTCAAGCGCCTTCCCTTAACACCGGGGAGCTGTTTTTT. Translated: CATSAQAPSLNTGELFF.

This rearrangement joins TRBV9 to TRBJ1-3; 7 bases match TRBD1. This CDR3 comprises 16 residues. The germline CDR1 and CDR2 sequences are SGDLS and YYNGEE. The trim removed 0 bases at V and 3 bases at J, leaving 6 bases unmatched. CDR3 coding DNA: TGTGCCAGCAGCGTAGAAGCAGGGGGATTTGGAAACACCATATATTTT. This codes for CASSVEAGGFGNTIYF.

Only one count was recorded for this clone. V usage is TRBV5-1 and J usage is TRBJ2-2, with 9 bases identical to TRBD2. V trimming: 5 bases; J trimming: 4 bases; junction bases outside the gene matches: 9. CDR3 size: 16 residues. Germline V gene data show CDR1 as SGHRS and CDR2 as YFSETQ. CDR3 in DNA: TGCGCCAGCAGGCGCACTAGCGGGCCGAGCACCGGGGAGCTGTTTTTT. This codes for CASRRTSGPSTGELFF.

V gene TRBV29-1 combines with J gene TRBJ1-1, with TRBD1 matching over 9 bases. This CDR3 contains 14 residues. The V and J ends lost 4 bases and 0 bases, in that order; junction bases with no gene match: 3. The germline V gene has CDR1 SQVTM and CDR2 ANQGSEA. CDR3 sequence reads: CSVGTGDLNTEAFF. CDR3 in DNA: TGCAGCGTTGGGACAGGGGATCTGAACACTGAAGCTTTCTTT.

V usage is TRBV3-1 (or the pseudogene TRBV3-2) and J usage is TRBJ1-2, with D perhaps TRBD1 (5 bases). Germline CDR1 is LGHDT and CDR2 is YNNKEL (reference sequence). Trimming removed 4 bases from V and 11 bases from J, with 17 bases in between. This CDR3 has 13 residues. CDR3 in amino acids: CASSLSVQGEYTF. The CDR3 DNA is TGTGCCAGCAGCCTTTCTGTCCAGGGCGAATACACCTTC.

The chain has TRBV4-1 and TRBJ1-2; TRBD1 matches at 9 bases. Germline assignment: CDR1 MGHRA and CDR2 YSYEKL. The CDR3 extends over 15 amino acids. Unmatched junction bases numbered 5, after V lost 2 bases and J lost 4 bases. CDR3 sequence: CASSQRDRELYGYTF. The CDR3 DNA reads as TGCGCCAGCAGCCAAAGGGACAGGGAGCTCTATGGCTACACCTTC.

V gene TRBV4-1 combines with J gene TRBJ2-3; D is undetermined. CDR1 MGHRA and CDR2 YSYEKL come from the germline V gene. Between the trimmed V and J ends, which lost 2 bases and 2 bases, there was a span of 17 bases. This CDR3 contains 17 residues. Written as DNA, the CDR3 is TGCGCCAGCAGCCAACCGGGTTCCGTTCGGCTCACAGATACGCAGTATTTT. Its translation: CASSQPGSVRLTDTQYF.

The chain is built from TRBV9 and TRBJ1-1; D is unclear. From germline, CDR1 is SGDLS and CDR2 YYNGEE. The CDR3 contains 14 residues. The V gene lost 0 bases and the J gene lost 2 bases, with 8 bases spanning the gap. The CDR3 is CASSVAPSNTEAFF. The DNA for the CDR3 is TGTGCCAGCAGCGTAGCTCCTTCCAACACTGAAGCTTTCTTT. The full variable domain, in which reference TRBV9 and TRBJ1-1 provide the parts outside the CDR3, is DSGVTQTPKHLITATGQRVTLRCSPRSGDLSVYWYQQSLDQGLQFLIQYYNGEERAKGNILERFSAQQFPDLHSELNLSSLELGDSALYFCASSVAPSNTEAFFGQGTRLTVV.

This clone has a single count. The V call is TRBV27, the J call TRBJ1-5; TRBD1 aligns across 8 bases. The CDR3 loop spans 16 amino acids. From germline, CDR1 is MNHEY and CDR2 SMNVEV (reference sequence). V shed 5 bases and J 2 bases; nucleotides not matched to a gene: 8. CDR3 sequence: CASSPHTGQGNQPQHF. In nucleotides, the CDR3 is TGTGCCAGCAGTCCTCACACGGGACAGGGCAATCAGCCCCAGCATTTT.

The chain recombines TRBV7-9 with TRBJ2-5; the match to TRBD1 covers 9 bases. The CDR3 is made up of 15 amino acids. CDR1 is SEHNR and CDR2 is FQNEAQ in the germline V gene (reference sequence). The trim removed 5 bases at V and 4 bases at J, leaving 8 bases unmatched. The CDR3 nucleotides are TGTGCCAGCAGCCGGACAGGACAGGGGATAGAGACCCAGTACTTC. Protein sequence: CASSRTGQGIETQYF.

The chain recombines TRBV5-4 with TRBJ2-7; TRBD1 agrees at 8 bases. CDR1 is SGHNT, CDR2 YYREEE, per germline (reference sequence). Germline trimming cut 3 bases from V and 2 bases from J; bases unmatched to any gene: 7. This CDR3 is 15 amino acids long. CDR3 protein: CASSSKLGQAYEQYF. The CDR3 nucleotides are TGTGCCAGCAGCTCTAAATTGGGACAGGCCTACGAGCAGTACTTC.

V gene TRBV5-6 combines with J gene TRBJ2-5; 8 bases fit TRBD2. CDR1 is SGHDT and CDR2 is YYEEEE in the germline V gene. This CDR3 has 14 residues. The ends lost 4 bases at V and 3 bases at J; junction bases unmatched: 5. The CDR3 DNA follows: TGTGCCAGCAGCGCCGCGGGGGGAGAAGAGACCCAGTACTTC. Amino acids: CASSAAGGEETQYF.

J is TRBJ2-1 and V is TRBV4-1; D is possibly TRBD2 (5 bases). The V and J ends lost 1 base and 8 bases respectively, with 18 bases between them. The CDR3 runs 16 residues. The germline CDR1 and CDR2 sequences are MGHRA and YSYEKL. CDR3 sequence (DNA): TGCGCCAGCAGCCAAGTGACTAAGAAACCGTGGTATGAGCAGTTCTTC. Encoded protein: CASSQVTKKPWYEQFF.

The chain carries TRBV3-1 (or the pseudogene TRBV3-2) and TRBJ2-1; 14 positions agree with TRBD2. The trim removed 4 bases at V and 3 bases at J, leaving 8 bases unmatched. Germline loops: CDR1 LGHDT, CDR2 YNNKEL (reference sequence). The CDR3 is 18 amino acids. The CDR3 sequence: CASSPRLAGGPHYNEQFF. The CDR3, as DNA: TGTGCCAGCAGCCCCCGACTAGCGGGAGGGCCCCACTACAATGAGCAGTTCTTC.

This clone was counted a single time. This chain uses TRBV4-2 with TRBJ1-1; a weak D match, TRBD1 (5 bases). CDR1 is LGHNA and CDR2 is YNFKEQ in the germline V gene. V was trimmed by 0 bases and J by 3 bases, leaving 14 bases between them. CDR3 size: 16 residues. This chain's CDR3 is CASSQDAGQGDTEAFF. The CDR3 DNA reads TGTGCCAGCAGCCAAGATGCCGGGCAGGGCGACACTGAAGCTTTCTTT.

The rearrangement uses TRBV5-5 and TRBJ1-1; TRBD1 aligns across 7 bases. The germline CDR1 and CDR2 sequences are SGHKS and YYEKEE (reference sequence). This CDR3 has 17 residues. J gave up 4 bases and V 1 base, and 13 bases lay outside the gene matches. DNA for the CDR3: TGTGCCAGCAGCTTGAGGACAGGCACAATCTCGGGCACTGAAGCTTTCTTT. It is translated as CASSLRTGTISGTEAFF.

Concerning this clone itself: One end of the junction varies from germline; a read error may be responsible. The V and J genes are TRBV6-1 and TRBJ1-5; D gene uncertain. This CDR3 is built from 14 residues. Germline CDR1 is MNHNS and CDR2 is SASEGT. The CDR3 region is CASSEMGRNQPQHF. The CDR3, as DNA: TGTGCCAGCAGTGAGATGGGGAGGAATCAACCCCAGCATTTT.

The chain couples TRBV27 to TRBJ2-3, with D tentatively TRBD2 (5 bases). V was pared by 2 bases and J by 7 bases, with 7 bases between. The CDR3 spans 12 residues. The germline CDR1 and CDR2 sequences are MNHEY and SMNVEV (reference sequence). For the CDR3, the DNA is TGTGCCAGCAGTTTAACGGGGAATACGCAGTATTTT. It encodes CASSLTGNTQYF.

The V call is TRBV11-2, the J call TRBJ2-7; 7 bases align to TRBD1. Germline V lookup: CDR1 SGHAT, CDR2 FQNNGV. With 5 bases clipped from V and 2 bases from J, the junction kept 9 bases outside the gene matches. This CDR3 comprises 15 residues. CDR3 bases: TGTGCCAGCAGCATCAGGGGGATTATGGCCTACGAGCAGTACTTC. This translates into CASSIRGIMAYEQYF.

This clone was seen a single time. CDR3 amino acids: CASSLLTGLEQYF. The CDR3, as DNA: TGTGCCAGCAGTTTATTAACAGGGTTAGAGCAGTACTTC. The J gene is TRBJ2-7, the V gene TRBV27; a weak D match, TRBD1 (6 bases). This CDR3 region has 13 residues. From germline, CDR1 is MNHEY and CDR2 SMNVEV (reference sequence). V lost 1 base, J lost 7 bases, and 11 bases lay in between.

The rearrangement uses TRBV5-4 and TRBJ2-5; D ambiguous. Germline V lookup: CDR1 SGHNT, CDR2 YYREEE (reference sequence). The CDR3 is 13 amino acids. V was shortened by 3 bases and J by 4 bases, with 10 bases between the two germline ends. The CDR3 loop reads CASSSHGRETQYF. The CDR3 coding sequence is TGTGCCAGCAGCTCCCATGGCCGAGAGACCCAGTACTTC.

The chain links TRBV5-8 to TRBJ2-6, with 8 positions matching TRBD1. V was pared by 5 bases and J by 8 bases, with 6 bases of the junction left unmatched. This CDR3 region has 14 residues. Germline V gene sequence: CDR1 SGHTS, CDR2 YDEGEE. CDR3 in amino acids: CASRGQGATNVLTF. DNA of the CDR3: TGTGCCAGCAGGGGGCAGGGGGCTACCAACGTCCTGACTTTC.

CDR3 protein: CASSLTAGGTTYNEQFF. The DNA of the CDR3 is TGTGCCAGCAGCTTAACGGCGGGGGGTACTACCTACAATGAGCAGTTCTTC. The J gene is TRBJ2-1, the V gene TRBV5-6, with 8 bases aligning to TRBD2. Germline loops: CDR1 SGHDT, CDR2 YYEEEE. CDR3 length: 17 residues. The V and J ends lost 2 bases and 2 bases, in that order; junction bases with no gene match: 9. The complete variable domain, with remaining parts taken from reference TRBV5-6 and TRBJ2-1, reads DAGVTQSPTHLIKTRGQQVTLRCSPKSGHDTVSWYQQALGQGPQFIFQYYEEEERQRGNFPDRFSGHQFPNYSSELNVNALLLGDSALYLCASSLTAGGTTYNEQFFGPGTRLTVL.

The genes are TRBV24-1 and TRBJ1-1; TRBD1 is a possible D gene (5 bases). Per the germline V gene, CDR1 is KGHDR and CDR2 is SFDVKD. Trimming took 6 bases from V and 5 from J, leaving 6 bases between them. The length of the CDR3 is 11 residues. CDR3 bases: TGTGCCACCAGTAGGGGAACTGAAGCTTTCTTT. Its protein is CATSRGTEAFF.